This TCR beta chain appears in the sequencing data of a study of T cells after somatic rescue of genetic block. Trimming cost V 5 bases and J 0 bases; bases outside gene matches: 4. Per germline, CDR1 SGHAT and CDR2 FQNNGV. The CDR3 spans 15 residues. The table came from immunoSEQ multiplex PCR; TCRdb's copy has only in-frame clones and leaves some out. The repertoire consists of over 95,000 clones, with 85% to 95% occurring once and the leading ten covering 1.4%. V and J are TRBV11-2 and TRBJ2-3; 8 bases match TRBD1. The sequenced sample was peripheral blood mononuclear cells (PBMCs). This sequence was found in a woman in her late teens or twenties. The CDR3 DNA reads TGTGCCAGCAGCACGGGACAGGCTAGCACAGATACGCAGTATTTT. It codes for CASSTGQASTDTQYF.